This T cell receptor (beta chain) was identified during a study of T cell changes during pregnancy in multiple sclerosis. TCRdb's copy holds only in-frame clones and misses some; the assay was immunoSEQ multiplex PCR. The sample shows about 77,000 clones, approximately 94% of them seen only once. V dropped 2 bases and J dropped 0 bases, with 7 bases sitting between them. The V gene's germline CDR1 is MNHEY and CDR2 SVGAGI. The length of the CDR3 is 15 residues. The chain is built from TRBV6-5 and TRBJ1-4, with D uncertain. This TCR was recovered from a female donor in good health, enrolled as a control in a pregnancy study. This specimen consisted of peripheral blood, obtained after pregnancy. CDR3 region: CASSYAGTTNEKLFF. CDR3 nucleotides: TGTGCCAGCAGTTACGCCGGTACAACTAATGAAAAACTGTTTTTT.